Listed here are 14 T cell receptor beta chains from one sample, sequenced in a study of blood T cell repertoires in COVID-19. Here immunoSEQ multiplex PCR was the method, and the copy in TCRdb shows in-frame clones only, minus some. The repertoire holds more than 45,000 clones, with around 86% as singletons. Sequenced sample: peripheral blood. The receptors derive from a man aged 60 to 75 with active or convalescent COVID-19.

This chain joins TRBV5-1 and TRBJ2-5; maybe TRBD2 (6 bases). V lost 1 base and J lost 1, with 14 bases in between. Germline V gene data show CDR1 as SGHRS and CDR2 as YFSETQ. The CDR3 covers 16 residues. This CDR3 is CASSLFPGRGQETQYF. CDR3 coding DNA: TGCGCCAGCAGCTTGTTTCCCGGGCGGGGCCAAGAGACCCAGTACTTC. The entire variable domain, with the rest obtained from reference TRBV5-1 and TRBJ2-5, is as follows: KAGVTQTPRYLIKTRGQQVTLSCSPISGHRSVSWYQQTPGQGLQFLFEYFSETQRNKGNFPGRFSGRQFSNSRSEMNVSTLELGDSALYLCASSLFPGRGQETQYFGPGTRLLVL.

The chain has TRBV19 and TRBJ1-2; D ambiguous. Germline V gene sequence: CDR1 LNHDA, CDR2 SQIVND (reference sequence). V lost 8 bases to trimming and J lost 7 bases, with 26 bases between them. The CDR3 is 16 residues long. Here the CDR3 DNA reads TGTGCCAGTGATCAAACCGGGAGAACACGAATGATTGGCTACACCTTC. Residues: CASDQTGRTRMIGYTF.

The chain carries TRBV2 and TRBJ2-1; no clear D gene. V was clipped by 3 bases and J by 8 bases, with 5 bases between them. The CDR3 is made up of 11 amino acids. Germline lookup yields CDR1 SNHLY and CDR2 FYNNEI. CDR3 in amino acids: CASSDMYEQFF. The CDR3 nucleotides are TGTGCCAGCAGTGATATGTATGAGCAGTTCTTC.

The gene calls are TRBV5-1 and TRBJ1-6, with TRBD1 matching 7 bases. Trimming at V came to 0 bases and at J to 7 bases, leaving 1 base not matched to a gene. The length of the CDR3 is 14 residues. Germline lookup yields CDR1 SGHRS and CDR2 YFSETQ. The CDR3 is CASSLETGNSPLHF. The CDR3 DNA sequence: TGCGCCAGCAGCTTGGAGACAGGGAATTCACCCCTCCACTTT. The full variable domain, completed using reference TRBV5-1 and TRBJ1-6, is KAGVTQTPRYLIKTRGQQVTLSCSPISGHRSVSWYQQTPGQGLQFLFEYFSETQRNKGNFPGRFSGRQFSNSRSEMNVSTLELGDSALYLCASSLETGNSPLHFGNGTRLTVT.

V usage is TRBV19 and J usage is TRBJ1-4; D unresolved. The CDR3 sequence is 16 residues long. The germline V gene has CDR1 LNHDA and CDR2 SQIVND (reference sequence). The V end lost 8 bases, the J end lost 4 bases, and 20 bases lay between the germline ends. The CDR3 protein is CASEAFVGSGNEKLFF. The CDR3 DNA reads TGTGCCAGTGAAGCGTTTGTTGGGTCGGGTAATGAAAAACTGTTTTTT.

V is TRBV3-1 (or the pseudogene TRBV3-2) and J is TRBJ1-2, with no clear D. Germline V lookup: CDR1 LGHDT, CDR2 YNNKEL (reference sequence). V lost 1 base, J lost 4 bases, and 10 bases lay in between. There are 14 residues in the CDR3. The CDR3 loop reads CASSQANIRYGYTF. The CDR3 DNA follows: TGTGCCAGCAGCCAAGCGAACATACGCTATGGCTACACCTTC.

DNA for the CDR3: TGTGCCAGCAGCTTAGCGCCGGGGGGAGTCGATGAGCAGTTCTTC. Its protein is CASSLAPGGVDEQFF. The chain joins TRBV7-2 to TRBJ2-1; 7 nucleotides match TRBD2. The CDR3 sequence is 15 residues long. Germline V gives CDR1 SGHTA, CDR2 FQGNSA. V lost 0 bases to trimming and J lost 8 bases; unmatched junction nucleotides: 7. Together with reference TRBV7-2 and TRBJ2-1, the CDR3 gives the full variable domain: GAGVSQSPSNKVTEKGKDVELRCDPISGHTALYWYRQSLGQGLEFLIYFQGNSAPDKSGLPSDRFSAERTGGSVSTLTIQRTQQEDSAVYLCASSLAPGGVDEQFFGPGTRLTVL.

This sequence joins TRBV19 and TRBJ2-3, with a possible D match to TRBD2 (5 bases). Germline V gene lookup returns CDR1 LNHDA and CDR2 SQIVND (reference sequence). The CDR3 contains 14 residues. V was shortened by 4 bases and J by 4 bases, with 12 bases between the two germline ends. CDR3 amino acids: CASSRADSPDTQYF. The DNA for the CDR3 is TGTGCCAGTAGTAGGGCGGACTCTCCAGATACGCAGTATTTT. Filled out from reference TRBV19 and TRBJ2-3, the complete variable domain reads DGGITQSPKYLFRKEGQNVTLSCEQNLNHDAMYWYRQDPGQGLRLIYYSQIVNDFQKGDIAEGYSVSREKKESFPLTVTSAQKNPTAFYLCASSRADSPDTQYFGPGTRLTVL.

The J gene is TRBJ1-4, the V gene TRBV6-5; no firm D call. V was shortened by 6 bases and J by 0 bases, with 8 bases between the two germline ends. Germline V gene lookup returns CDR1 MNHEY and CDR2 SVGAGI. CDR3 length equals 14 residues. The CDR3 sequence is CASSPGATNEKLFF. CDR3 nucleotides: TGTGCCAGCAGCCCCGGGGCAACTAATGAAAAACTGTTTTTT.

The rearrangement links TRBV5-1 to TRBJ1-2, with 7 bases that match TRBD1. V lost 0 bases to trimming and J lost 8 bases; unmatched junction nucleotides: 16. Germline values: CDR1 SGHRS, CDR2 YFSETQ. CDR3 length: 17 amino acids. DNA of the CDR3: TGCGCCAGCAGCTTGGCCGGCTCTTCACAGGGGTTCTCCGGCTACACCTTC. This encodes CASSLAGSSQGFSGYTF. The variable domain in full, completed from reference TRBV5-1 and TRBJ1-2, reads KAGVTQTPRYLIKTRGQQVTLSCSPISGHRSVSWYQQTPGQGLQFLFEYFSETQRNKGNFPGRFSGRQFSNSRSEMNVSTLELGDSALYLCASSLAGSSQGFSGYTFGSGTRLTVV.

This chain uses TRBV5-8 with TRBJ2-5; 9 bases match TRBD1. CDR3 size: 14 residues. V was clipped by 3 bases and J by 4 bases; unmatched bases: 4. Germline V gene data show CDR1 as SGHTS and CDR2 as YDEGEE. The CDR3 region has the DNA TGTGCCAGCAGCTCGGGACAGGGTACAGAGACCCAGTACTTC. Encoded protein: CASSSGQGTETQYF.

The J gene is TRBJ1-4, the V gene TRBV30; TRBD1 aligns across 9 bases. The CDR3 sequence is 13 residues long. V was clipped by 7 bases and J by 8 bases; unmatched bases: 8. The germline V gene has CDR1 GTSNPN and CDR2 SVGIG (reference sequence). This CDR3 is CAYRQGGGEKLFF. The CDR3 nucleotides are TGTGCCTATCGACAGGGGGGAGGAGAAAAACTGTTTTTT. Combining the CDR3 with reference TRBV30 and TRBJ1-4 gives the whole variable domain SQTIHQWPATLVQPVGSPLSLECTVEGTSNPNLYWYRQAAGRGLQLLFYSVGIGQISSEVPQNLSASRPQDRQFILSSKKLLLSDSGFYLCAYRQGGGEKLFFGSGTQLSVL.

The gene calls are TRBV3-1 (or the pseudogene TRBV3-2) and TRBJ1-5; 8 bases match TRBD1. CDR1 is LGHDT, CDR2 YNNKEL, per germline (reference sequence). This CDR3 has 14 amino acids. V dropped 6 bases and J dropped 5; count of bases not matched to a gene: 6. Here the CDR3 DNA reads TGTGCCAGCAGTCGGACAGGGAGCCATCAGCCCCAGCATTTT. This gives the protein CASSRTGSHQPQHF.

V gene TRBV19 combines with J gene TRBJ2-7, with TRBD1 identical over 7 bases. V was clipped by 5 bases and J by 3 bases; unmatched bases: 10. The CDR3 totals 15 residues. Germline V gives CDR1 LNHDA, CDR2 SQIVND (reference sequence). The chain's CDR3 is CASSPFAGGIYEQYF. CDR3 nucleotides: TGTGCCAGTAGTCCCTTTGCAGGGGGAATCTACGAGCAGTACTTC.